This T cell receptor beta chain is drawn from a study of identical twins. Each CDR3 protein gets one entry after TCRdb re-called the 5' RACE reads with MiXCR. The data show 600,000 to 850,000 distinct CDR3 sequences, about 20% seen once. The V gene's germline CDR1 is SGHRS and CDR2 YFSETQ. The CDR3 covers 19 residues. With 4 bases removed from V and 0 bases from J, the gap between germline ends came to 24 bases. This clonotype appeared a single time. The sample was also linked to a second study, of T cells expressing NK-cell markers.

The chain couples TRBV5-1 to TRBJ2-3, with D maybe TRBD2 (5 bases). The source material was PBMCs. The sequence was obtained from a young woman in good health. CDR3 nucleotide sequence: TGCGCCAGCAGCCTCTGGGTAGTCACTGCACGGACTAGCACAGATACGCAGTATTTT. Translated: CASSLWVVTARTSTDTQYF.